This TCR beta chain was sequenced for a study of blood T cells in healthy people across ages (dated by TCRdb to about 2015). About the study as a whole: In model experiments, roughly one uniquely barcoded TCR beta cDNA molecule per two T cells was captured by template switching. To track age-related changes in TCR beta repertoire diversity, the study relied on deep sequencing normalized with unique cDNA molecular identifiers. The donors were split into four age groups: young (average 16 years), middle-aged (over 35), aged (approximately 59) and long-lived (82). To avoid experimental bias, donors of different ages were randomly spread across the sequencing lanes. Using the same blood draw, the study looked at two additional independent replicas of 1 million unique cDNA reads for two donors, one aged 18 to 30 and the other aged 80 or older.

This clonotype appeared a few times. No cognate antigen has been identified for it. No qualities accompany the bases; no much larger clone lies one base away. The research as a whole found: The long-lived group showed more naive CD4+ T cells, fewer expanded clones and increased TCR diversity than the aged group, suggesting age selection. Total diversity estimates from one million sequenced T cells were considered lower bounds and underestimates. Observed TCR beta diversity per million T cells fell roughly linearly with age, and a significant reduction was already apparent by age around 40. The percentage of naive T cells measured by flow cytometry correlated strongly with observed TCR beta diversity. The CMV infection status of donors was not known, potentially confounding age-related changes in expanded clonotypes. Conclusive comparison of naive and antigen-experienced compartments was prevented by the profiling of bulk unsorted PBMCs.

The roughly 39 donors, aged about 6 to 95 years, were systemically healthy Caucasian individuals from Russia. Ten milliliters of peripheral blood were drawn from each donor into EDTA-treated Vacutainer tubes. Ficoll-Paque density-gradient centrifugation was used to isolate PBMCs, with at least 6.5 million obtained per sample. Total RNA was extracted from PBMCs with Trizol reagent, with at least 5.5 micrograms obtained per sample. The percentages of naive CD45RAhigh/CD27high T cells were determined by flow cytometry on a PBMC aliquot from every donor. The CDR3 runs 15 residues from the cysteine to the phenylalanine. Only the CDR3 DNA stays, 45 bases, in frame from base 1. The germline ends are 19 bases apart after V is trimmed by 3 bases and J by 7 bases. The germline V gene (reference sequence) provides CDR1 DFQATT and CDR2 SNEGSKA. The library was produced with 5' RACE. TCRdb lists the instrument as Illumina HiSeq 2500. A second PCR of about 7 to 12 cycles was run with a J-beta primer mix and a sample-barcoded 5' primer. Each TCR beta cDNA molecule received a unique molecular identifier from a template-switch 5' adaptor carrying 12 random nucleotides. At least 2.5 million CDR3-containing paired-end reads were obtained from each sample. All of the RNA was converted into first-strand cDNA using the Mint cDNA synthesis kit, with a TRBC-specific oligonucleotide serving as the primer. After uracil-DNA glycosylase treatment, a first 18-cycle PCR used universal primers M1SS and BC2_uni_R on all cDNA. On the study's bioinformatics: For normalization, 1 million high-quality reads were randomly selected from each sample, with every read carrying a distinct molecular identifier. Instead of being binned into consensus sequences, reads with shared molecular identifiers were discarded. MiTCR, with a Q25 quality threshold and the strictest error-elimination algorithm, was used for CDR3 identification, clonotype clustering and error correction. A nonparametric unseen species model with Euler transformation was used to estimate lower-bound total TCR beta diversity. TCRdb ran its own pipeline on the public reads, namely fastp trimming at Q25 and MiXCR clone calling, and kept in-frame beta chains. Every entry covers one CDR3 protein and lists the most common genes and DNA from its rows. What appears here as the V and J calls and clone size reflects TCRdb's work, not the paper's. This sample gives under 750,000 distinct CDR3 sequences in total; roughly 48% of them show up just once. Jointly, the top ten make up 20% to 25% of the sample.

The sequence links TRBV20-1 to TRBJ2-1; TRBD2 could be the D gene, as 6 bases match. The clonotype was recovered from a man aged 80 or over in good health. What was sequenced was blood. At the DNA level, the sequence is TGCAGTGCTAGCTCACTAGCAGGGCCGGGGAATGAGCAGTTCTTC. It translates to CSASSLAGPGNEQFF.